This T cell receptor (beta chain) was obtained from a study of T cell responses to AZD1222 COVID-19 vaccine. Study results and caveats: Increases in Spike-specific TCR breadth and depth were seen after two AZD1222 doses.

The CDR3 covers 13 residues. Germline CDR1 and CDR2: SNHLY and FYNNEI. Concerning this clone itself: Its antigen remains unidentified. Mismatch with germline at one junction end may stem from a read error.

TCRdb's table, derived via immunoSEQ multiplex PCR, lists solely in-frame clones and lacks some. The table lists around 95,000 clones, 87% of them singletons. Sequencing used peripheral blood, obtained on day 0 of MenACWY control vaccination. The V and J genes are TRBV2 and TRBJ1-4; D uncertain. The receptor was derived from an adult in good health. CDR3: CASLRATNEKLLF. CDR3 sequence (DNA): TGTGCCAGCTTGCGGGCGACTAATGAAAAACTGCTTTTT.